These T cell receptor beta chains were read from a single sample in a study of Ad26.COV2.S vaccination and SARS-CoV-2 variants. Method: immunoSEQ multiplex PCR; TCRdb's copy keeps in-frame clones and lacks some. Found here are under 400,000 clones, around 90% of them singletons; the top ten hold around 3.7%. The specimen comprised peripheral blood, sampled in a trial of Ad26.COV2.S vaccine versus placebo. The receptors were gathered from a person between 18 and 65 years old who received the Ad26.COV2.S COVID-19 vaccine or a placebo. The CDR3 runs from the conserved cysteine through the conserved F or W. The D gene is left open where the match is weak. Size is omitted from some rows. Given values are once, few, many or a class for expanded clones.

V gene: TRBV18; CDR3 length: 14; clone size: NA; J gene: TRBJ1-5; D gene: NA; CDR3 protein: CASSREGLLEPQHF; CDR3 DNA: TGTGCCAGCTCCCGGGAAGGGCTACTCGAGCCCCAGCATTTT
V gene: TRBV15; CDR3 length: 18; clone size: NA; J gene: TRBJ2-3; D gene: NA; CDR3 protein: CATSRDRQGELGRHTQYF; CDR3 DNA: TGTGCCACCAGCAGAGATAGGCAGGGGGAACTCGGGAGGCATACGCAGTATTTT
V gene: TRBV23-1; CDR3 length: 9; clone size: NA; J gene: TRBJ2-7; D gene: NA; CDR3 protein: CASNYEQYF; CDR3 DNA: TGCGCCAGCAACTACGAGCAGTACTTC
V gene: TRBV14; CDR3 length: 16; clone size: NA; J gene: TRBJ2-1; D gene: NA; CDR3 protein: CASSQVGYSSYNEQFF; CDR3 DNA: TGTGCCAGCAGCCAAGTTGGGTATAGCTCCTACAATGAGCAGTTCTTC
V gene: TRBV6-4; CDR3 length: 16; clone size: NA; J gene: TRBJ2-3; D gene: TRBD2; CDR3 protein: CASSDLAGGPTDTQYF; CDR3 DNA: TGTGCCAGCAGTGATCTAGCGGGGGGGCCTACAGATACGCAGTATTTT
V gene: TRBV6-5; CDR3 length: 14; clone size: NA; J gene: TRBJ2-7; D gene: NA; CDR3 protein: CASMGGADTYEQYF; CDR3 DNA: TGTGCCAGCATGGGGGGGGCCGACACCTACGAGCAGTACTTC
V gene: TRBV12-3/TRBV12-4; CDR3 length: 12; clone size: NA; J gene: TRBJ1-1; D gene: NA; CDR3 protein: CASSFGDTEAFF; CDR3 DNA: TGTGCCAGCAGTTTTGGAGACACTGAAGCTTTCTTT
V gene: TRBV14; CDR3 length: 13; clone size: NA; J gene: TRBJ2-2; D gene: NA; CDR3 protein: CASSPRGTGELFF; CDR3 DNA: TGTGCCAGCAGCCCCAGGGGTACCGGGGAGCTGTTTTTT
V gene: TRBV27; CDR3 length: 14; clone size: NA; J gene: TRBJ1-5; D gene: TRBD1; CDR3 protein: CASKLTGRYQPQHF; CDR3 DNA: TGTGCCAGCAAACTGACAGGGAGGTATCAGCCCCAGCATTTT
V gene: TRBV15; CDR3 length: 14; clone size: NA; J gene: TRBJ2-7; D gene: NA; CDR3 protein: CATSAGDISYEQYF; CDR3 DNA: TGTGCCACCAGCGCGGGGGACATCTCCTACGAGCAGTACTTC
V gene: TRBV12-3/TRBV12-4; CDR3 length: 12; clone size: NA; J gene: TRBJ2-7; D gene: NA; CDR3 protein: CASSLGYYEQYF; CDR3 DNA: TGTGCCAGCAGTTTAGGATACTACGAGCAGTACTTC
V gene: TRBV7-3; CDR3 length: 14; clone size: NA; J gene: TRBJ2-3; D gene: TRBD2; CDR3 protein: CASSLGSGGNTQYF; CDR3 DNA: TGTGCCAGCAGCTTAGGGAGCGGGGGGAATACGCAGTATTTT
V gene: TRBV7-9; CDR3 length: 14; clone size: few; J gene: TRBJ1-1; D gene: TRBD1; CDR3 protein: CASSYFTGGTEAFF; CDR3 DNA: TGTGCCAGCAGCTATTTTACAGGGGGAACTGAAGCTTTCTTT
V gene: TRBV5-6; CDR3 length: 14; clone size: NA; J gene: TRBJ2-1; D gene: TRBD1; CDR3 protein: CASSFAGQGGEQFF; CDR3 DNA: TGTGCCAGCAGCTTCGCCGGACAGGGTGGTGAGCAGTTCTTC
V gene: TRBV30; CDR3 length: 13; clone size: NA; J gene: TRBJ2-5; D gene: NA; CDR3 protein: CAWKPGTHQAQYF; CDR3 DNA: TGTGCCTGGAAACCCGGGACCCATCAGGCCCAGTACTTC
V gene: TRBV2; CDR3 length: 16; clone size: NA; J gene: TRBJ1-6; D gene: TRBD1; CDR3 protein: CASIEEGGVGNSPLHF; CDR3 DNA: TGTGCCAGCATCGAGGAAGGGGGCGTGGGTAATTCACCCCTCCACTTT
V gene: TRBV7-7; CDR3 length: 13; clone size: NA; J gene: TRBJ1-1; D gene: NA; CDR3 protein: CASRTPQNTEAFF; CDR3 DNA: TGTGCTAGCAGAACCCCCCAGAACACTGAAGCTTTCTTT
V gene: TRBV15; CDR3 length: 15; clone size: NA; J gene: TRBJ1-6; D gene: TRBD1; CDR3 protein: CATSSRGQGNSPLHF; CDR3 DNA: TGTGCCACCAGCAGCAGGGGACAGGGAAATTCACCCCTCCACTTT
V gene: TRBV19; CDR3 length: 14; clone size: once; J gene: TRBJ2-7; D gene: TRBD2; CDR3 protein: CASSGGTSGFEQYF; CDR3 DNA: TGTGCCAGTAGTGGTGGGACTAGCGGGTTCGAGCAGTACTTC
V gene: TRBV6-5; CDR3 length: 14; clone size: NA; J gene: TRBJ2-2; D gene: NA; CDR3 protein: CASSYSGNTGELFF; CDR3 DNA: TGTGCCAGCAGTTACTCTGGCAACACCGGGGAGCTGTTTTTT
V gene: TRBV24-1; CDR3 length: 14; clone size: NA; J gene: TRBJ2-1; D gene: NA; CDR3 protein: CATSTGGVNNEQFF; CDR3 DNA: TGTGCCACCAGTACTGGGGGTGTCAACAATGAGCAGTTCTTC
V gene: TRBV6-5; CDR3 length: 13; clone size: NA; J gene: TRBJ1-2; D gene: TRBD1; CDR3 protein: CASSLQGAGGYTF; CDR3 DNA: TGTGCCAGCAGTTTACAGGGGGCGGGAGGCTACACCTTC
V gene: TRBV29-1; CDR3 length: 12; clone size: NA; J gene: TRBJ1-2; D gene: TRBD1; CDR3 protein: CSVGQGGYGYTF; CDR3 DNA: TGCAGCGTTGGGCAGGGGGGCTATGGCTACACCTTC
V gene: TRBV2; CDR3 length: 11; clone size: NA; J gene: TRBJ2-5; D gene: NA; CDR3 protein: CASRESETQYF; CDR3 DNA: TGTGCCAGCCGGGAGTCCGAGACCCAGTACTTC
V gene: TRBV6-6; CDR3 length: 14; clone size: NA; J gene: TRBJ1-2; D gene: TRBD1; CDR3 protein: CASSYLGQDYGYTF; CDR3 DNA: TGTGCCAGCAGTTACCTGGGACAGGACTATGGCTACACCTTC
V gene: TRBV24-1; CDR3 length: 14; clone size: NA; J gene: TRBJ2-3; D gene: TRBD1; CDR3 protein: CATSDPTGGDTQYF; CDR3 DNA: TGTGCCACCAGTGACCCGACAGGGGGGGATACGCAGTATTTT
V gene: TRBV4-2; CDR3 length: 16; clone size: NA; J gene: TRBJ2-7; D gene: NA; CDR3 protein: CASSQESAGPTYEQYF; CDR3 DNA: TGTGCCAGCAGCCAAGAAAGCGCCGGGCCTACCTACGAGCAGTACTTC
V gene: TRBV5-4; CDR3 length: 15; clone size: NA; J gene: TRBJ2-5; D gene: NA; CDR3 protein: CASTPAEDSQETQYF; CDR3 DNA: TGTGCCAGCACACCCGCTGAGGACAGCCAAGAGACCCAGTACTTC
V gene: TRBV12-3/TRBV12-4; CDR3 length: 13; clone size: NA; J gene: TRBJ1-2; D gene: NA; CDR3 protein: CASSLRTRGGYTF; CDR3 DNA: TGTGCCAGCAGTTTAAGAACACGGGGTGGCTACACCTTC
V gene: TRBV3-1/TRBV3-2; CDR3 length: 15; clone size: few; J gene: TRBJ2-1; D gene: TRBD2; CDR3 protein: CASSPGTSGALEQFF; CDR3 DNA: TGTGCCAGCAGCCCAGGGACTAGCGGGGCCCTTGAGCAGTTCTTC
V gene: TRBV10-3; CDR3 length: 14; clone size: NA; J gene: TRBJ2-3; D gene: TRBD1; CDR3 protein: CAIRQTGAGDTQYF; CDR3 DNA: TGTGCCATCAGGCAGACAGGGGCTGGTGATACGCAGTATTTT
V gene: TRBV5-1; CDR3 length: 15; clone size: NA; J gene: TRBJ2-5; D gene: NA; CDR3 protein: CASSLQGNGAETQYF; CDR3 DNA: TGCGCCAGCAGCTTGCAGGGGAACGGAGCAGAGACCCAGTACTTC
V gene: TRBV7-9; CDR3 length: 18; clone size: once; J gene: TRBJ1-1; D gene: TRBD1; CDR3 protein: CASSGVWDRLEMTTEAFF; CDR3 DNA: TGTGCCAGCAGCGGGGTGTGGGACAGGTTGGAGATGACCACTGAAGCTTTCTTT
V gene: TRBV7-9; CDR3 length: 15; clone size: NA; J gene: TRBJ2-2; D gene: NA; CDR3 protein: CASRGGAVGTGELFF; CDR3 DNA: TGTGCCAGCAGAGGGGGGGCCGTTGGCACCGGGGAGCTGTTTTTT
V gene: TRBV19; CDR3 length: 12; clone size: NA; J gene: TRBJ2-7; D gene: TRBD2; CDR3 protein: CASSMAGGEQYF; CDR3 DNA: TGTGCCAGTAGTATGGCGGGAGGCGAGCAGTACTTC